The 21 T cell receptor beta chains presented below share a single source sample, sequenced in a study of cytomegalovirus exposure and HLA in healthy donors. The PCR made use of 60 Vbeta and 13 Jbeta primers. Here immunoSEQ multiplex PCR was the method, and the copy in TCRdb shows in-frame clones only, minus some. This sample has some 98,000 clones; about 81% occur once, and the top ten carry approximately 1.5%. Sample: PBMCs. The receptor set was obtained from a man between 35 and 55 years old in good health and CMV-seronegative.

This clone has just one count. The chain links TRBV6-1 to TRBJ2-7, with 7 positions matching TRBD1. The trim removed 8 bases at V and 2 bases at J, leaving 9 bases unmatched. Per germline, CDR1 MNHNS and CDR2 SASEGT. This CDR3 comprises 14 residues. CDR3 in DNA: TGTGCCAGCTCTACCGGGACAGTAACCTACGAGCAGTACTTC. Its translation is CASSTGTVTYEQYF.

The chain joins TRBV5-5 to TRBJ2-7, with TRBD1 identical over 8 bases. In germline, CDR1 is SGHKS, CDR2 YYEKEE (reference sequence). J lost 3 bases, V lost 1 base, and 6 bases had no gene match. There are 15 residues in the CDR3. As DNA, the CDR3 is TGTGCCAGCAGCTTGAAGGACAGGGCCGGCTACGAGCAGTACTTC. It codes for CASSLKDRAGYEQYF.

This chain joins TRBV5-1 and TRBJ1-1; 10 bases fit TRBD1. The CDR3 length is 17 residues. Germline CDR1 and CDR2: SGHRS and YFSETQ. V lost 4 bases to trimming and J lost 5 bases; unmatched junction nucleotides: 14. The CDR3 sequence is CASSPPRQGAGGTEAFF. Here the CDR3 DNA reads TGCGCCAGCAGCCCGCCCCGACAGGGGGCAGGAGGGACTGAAGCTTTCTTT.

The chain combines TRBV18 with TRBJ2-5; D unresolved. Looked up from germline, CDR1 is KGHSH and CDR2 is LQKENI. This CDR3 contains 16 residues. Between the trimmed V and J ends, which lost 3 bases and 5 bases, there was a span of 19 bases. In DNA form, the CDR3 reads TGTGCCAGCTCACCTTTAAACACCTTTGGGCAGGAGACCCAGTACTTC. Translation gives CASSPLNTFGQETQYF.

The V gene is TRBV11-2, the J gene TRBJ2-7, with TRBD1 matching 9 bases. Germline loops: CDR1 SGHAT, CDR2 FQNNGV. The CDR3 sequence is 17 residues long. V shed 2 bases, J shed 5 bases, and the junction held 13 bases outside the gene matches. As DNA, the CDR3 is TGTGCCAGCAGCTTACCTTCAAGCGGGACAGGGTTTCACGAGCAGTACTTC. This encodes CASSLPSSGTGFHEQYF.

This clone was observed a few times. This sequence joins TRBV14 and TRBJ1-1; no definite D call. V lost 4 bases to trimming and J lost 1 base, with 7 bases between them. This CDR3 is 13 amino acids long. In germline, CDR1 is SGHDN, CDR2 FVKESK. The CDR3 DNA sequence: TGTGCCAGCAGCCGCGGCCGGAACACTGAAGCTTTCTTT. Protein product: CASSRGRNTEAFF.

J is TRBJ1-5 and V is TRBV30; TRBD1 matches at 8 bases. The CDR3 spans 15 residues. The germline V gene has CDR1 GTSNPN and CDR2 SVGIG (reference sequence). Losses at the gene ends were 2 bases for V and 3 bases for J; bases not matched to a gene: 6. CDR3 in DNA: TGTGCCTGGAGTCTAGGGACAGGCAACAATCAGCCCCAGCATTTT. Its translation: CAWSLGTGNNQPQHF.

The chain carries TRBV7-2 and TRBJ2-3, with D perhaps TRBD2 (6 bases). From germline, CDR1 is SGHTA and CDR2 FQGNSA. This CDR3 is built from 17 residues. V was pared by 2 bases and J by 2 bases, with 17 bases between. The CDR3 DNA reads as TGTGCCAGCAGCTTAAGGGTCGGCGGGGCGATCACAGATACGCAGTATTTT. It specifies CASSLRVGGAITDTQYF.

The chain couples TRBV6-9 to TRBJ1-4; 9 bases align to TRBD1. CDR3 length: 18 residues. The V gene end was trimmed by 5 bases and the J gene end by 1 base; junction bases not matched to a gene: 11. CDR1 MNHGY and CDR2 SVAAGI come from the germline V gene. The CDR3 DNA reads TGTGCCAGCAGTGACTACCCGGGACAGGGTGGAACTAATGAAAAACTGTTTTTT. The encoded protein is CASSDYPGQGGTNEKLFF.

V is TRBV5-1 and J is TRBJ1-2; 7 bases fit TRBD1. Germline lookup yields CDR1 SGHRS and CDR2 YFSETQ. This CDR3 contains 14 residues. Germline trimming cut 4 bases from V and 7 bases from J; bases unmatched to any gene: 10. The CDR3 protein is CASSPGQTYSGYTF. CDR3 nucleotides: TGCGCCAGCAGCCCGGGACAGACCTATTCTGGCTACACCTTC. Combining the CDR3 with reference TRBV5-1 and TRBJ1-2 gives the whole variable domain KAGVTQTPRYLIKTRGQQVTLSCSPISGHRSVSWYQQTPGQGLQFLFEYFSETQRNKGNFPGRFSGRQFSNSRSEMNVSTLELGDSALYLCASSPGQTYSGYTFGSGTRLTVV.

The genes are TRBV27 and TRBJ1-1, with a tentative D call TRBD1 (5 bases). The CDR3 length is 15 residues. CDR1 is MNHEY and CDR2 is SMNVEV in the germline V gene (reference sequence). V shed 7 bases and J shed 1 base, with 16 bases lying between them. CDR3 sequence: CASKVEGLRNTEAFF. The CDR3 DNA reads TGTGCCAGCAAGGTGGAGGGGCTTCGGAACACTGAAGCTTTCTTT.

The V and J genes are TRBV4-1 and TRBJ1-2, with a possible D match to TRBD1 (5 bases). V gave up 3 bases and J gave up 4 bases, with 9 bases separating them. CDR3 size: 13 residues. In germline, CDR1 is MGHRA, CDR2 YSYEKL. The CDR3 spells CASSQIGGYGYTF. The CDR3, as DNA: TGCGCCAGCAGCCAGATCGGGGGCTATGGCTACACCTTC.

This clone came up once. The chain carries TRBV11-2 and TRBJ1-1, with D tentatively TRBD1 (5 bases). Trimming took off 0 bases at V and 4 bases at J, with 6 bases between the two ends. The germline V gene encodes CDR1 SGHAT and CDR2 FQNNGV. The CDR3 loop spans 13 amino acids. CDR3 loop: CASSLEGPTEAFF. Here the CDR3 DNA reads TGTGCCAGCAGCTTAGAGGGGCCCACTGAAGCTTTCTTT.

CDR3 DNA: TGTGCATTCCGGGACAGGCGCTCTGGGGCCAACGTCCTGACTTTC. It is translated as CAFRDRRSGANVLTF. V gene TRBV19 combines with J gene TRBJ2-6; 8 bases agree with TRBD1. Germline V CDR1 and CDR2: LNHDA, SQIVND (reference sequence). The CDR3 loop spans 15 amino acids.

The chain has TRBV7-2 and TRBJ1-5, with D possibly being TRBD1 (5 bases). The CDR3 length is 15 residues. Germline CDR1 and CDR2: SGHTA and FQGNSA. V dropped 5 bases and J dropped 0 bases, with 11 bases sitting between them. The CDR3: CASSRGHYSNQPQHF. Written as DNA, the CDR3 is TGTGCCAGCAGCCGAGGACATTATAGCAATCAGCCCCAGCATTTT.

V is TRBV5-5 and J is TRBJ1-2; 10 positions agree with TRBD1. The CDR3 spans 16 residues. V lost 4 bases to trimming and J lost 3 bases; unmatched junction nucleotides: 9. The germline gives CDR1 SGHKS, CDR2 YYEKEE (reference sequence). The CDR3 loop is CASSPGVGQGHYGYTF. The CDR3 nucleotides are TGTGCCAGCAGCCCCGGGGTGGGACAGGGGCACTATGGCTACACCTTC. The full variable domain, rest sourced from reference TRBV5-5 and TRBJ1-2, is DAGVTQSPTHLIKTRGQQVTLRCSPISGHKSVSWYQQVLGQGPQFIFQYYEKEERGRGNFPDRFSARQFPNYSSELNVNALLLGDSALYLCASSPGVGQGHYGYTFGSGTRLTVV.

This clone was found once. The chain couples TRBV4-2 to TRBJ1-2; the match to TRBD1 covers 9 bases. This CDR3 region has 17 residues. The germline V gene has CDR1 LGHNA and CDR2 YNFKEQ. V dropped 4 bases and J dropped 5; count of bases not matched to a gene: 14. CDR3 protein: CASSRDQDRGRGYGYTF. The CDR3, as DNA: TGTGCCAGCAGCCGCGACCAGGACAGGGGACGAGGGTATGGCTACACCTTC.

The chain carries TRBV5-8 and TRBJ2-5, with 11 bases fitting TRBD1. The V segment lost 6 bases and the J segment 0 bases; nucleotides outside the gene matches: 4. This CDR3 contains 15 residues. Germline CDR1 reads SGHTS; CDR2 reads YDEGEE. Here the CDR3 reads CASNRGQGDQETQYF. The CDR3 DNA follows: TGTGCCAGCAATAGGGGACAGGGGGACCAAGAGACCCAGTACTTC.

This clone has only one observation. As DNA, the CDR3 is TGTGCCAGCAGCGTAGATCCACTAGCGGGGGTCCACAATGAGCAGTTCTTC. This sequence encodes CASSVDPLAGVHNEQFF. The chain has TRBV9 and TRBJ2-1; 11 bases match TRBD2. Germline CDR1 SGDLS, CDR2 YYNGEE. Trimming cost V 0 bases and J 5 bases; bases outside gene matches: 7. CDR3 length: 17 amino acids.

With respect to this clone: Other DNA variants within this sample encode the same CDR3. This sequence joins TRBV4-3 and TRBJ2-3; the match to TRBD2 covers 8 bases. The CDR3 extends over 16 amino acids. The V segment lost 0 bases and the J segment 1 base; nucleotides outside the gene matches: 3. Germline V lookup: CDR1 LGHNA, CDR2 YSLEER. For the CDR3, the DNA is TGCGCCAGCAGCCAAGACTACGGGGGGGGCACAGATACGCAGTATTTT. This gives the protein CASSQDYGGGTDTQYF.

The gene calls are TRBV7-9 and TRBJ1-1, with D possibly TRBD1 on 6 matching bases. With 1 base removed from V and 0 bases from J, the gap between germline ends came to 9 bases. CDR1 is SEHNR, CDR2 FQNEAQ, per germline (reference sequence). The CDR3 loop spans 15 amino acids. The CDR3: CASSLGTVMNTEAFF. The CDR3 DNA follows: TGTGCCAGCAGCTTAGGGACAGTTATGAACACTGAAGCTTTCTTT. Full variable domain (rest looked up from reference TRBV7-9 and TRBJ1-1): DTGVSQNPRHKITKRGQNVTFRCDPISEHNRLYWYRQTLGQGPEFLTYFQNEAQLEKSRLLSDRFSAERPKGSFSTLEIQRTEQGDSAMYLCASSLGTVMNTEAFFGQGTRLTVV.